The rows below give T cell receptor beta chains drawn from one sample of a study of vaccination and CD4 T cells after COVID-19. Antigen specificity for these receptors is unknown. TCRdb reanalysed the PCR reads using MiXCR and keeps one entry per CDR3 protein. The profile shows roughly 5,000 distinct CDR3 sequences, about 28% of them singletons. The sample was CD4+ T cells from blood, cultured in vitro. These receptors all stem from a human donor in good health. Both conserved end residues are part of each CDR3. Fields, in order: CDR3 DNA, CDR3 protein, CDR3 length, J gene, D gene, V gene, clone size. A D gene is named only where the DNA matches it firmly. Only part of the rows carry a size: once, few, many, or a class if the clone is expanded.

CDR3 DNA: TGTGCCAGTAGTATAGGGACAGCCTACGAGCAGTACTTC
CDR3 protein: CASSIGTAYEQYF
CDR3 length: 13
J gene: TRBJ2-7
D gene: -
V gene: TRBV19
clone size: -

CDR3 DNA: TGTGCCAGCAGCCAGGCTTCGACTAGCGGGGCCACAGATACGCAGTATTTT
CDR3 protein: CASSQASTSGATDTQYF
CDR3 length: 17
J gene: TRBJ2-3
D gene: TRBD2
V gene: TRBV4-2
clone size: few

CDR3 DNA: TGTGCCAGCAGCCTCCGGGACACGAACACTGAAGCTTTCTTT
CDR3 protein: CASSLRDTNTEAFF
CDR3 length: 14
J gene: TRBJ1-1
D gene: -
V gene: TRBV7-9
clone size: few

CDR3 DNA: TGTGCCAGCAGCGACATCTTTAGCGGGGGAAAGCAGTTCTTC
CDR3 protein: CASSDIFSGGKQFF
CDR3 length: 14
J gene: TRBJ2-1
D gene: TRBD2
V gene: TRBV9
clone size: -

CDR3 DNA: TGTGCCACCAGTGAAGCCAGGGTGAGGAACACCGGGGAGCTGTTTTTT
CDR3 protein: CATSEARVRNTGELFF
CDR3 length: 16
J gene: TRBJ2-2
D gene: -
V gene: TRBV24-1
clone size: few

CDR3 DNA: TGTGCCAGCAGTCCTCGACAGGGGTATACTGAAGCTTTCTTT
CDR3 protein: CASSPRQGYTEAFF
CDR3 length: 14
J gene: TRBJ1-1
D gene: TRBD1
V gene: TRBV6-1
clone size: medium-sized

CDR3 DNA: TGTGCCAGCAGCTTTGGGCAGAGCTCCTATAATTCACCCCTCCACTTT
CDR3 protein: CASSFGQSSYNSPLHF
CDR3 length: 16
J gene: TRBJ1-6
D gene: -
V gene: TRBV5-6
clone size: -

CDR3 DNA: TGCAGCGGGTGGGGGTCAGGGAGCTATGGCTACACCTTC
CDR3 protein: CSGWGSGSYGYTF
CDR3 length: 13
J gene: TRBJ1-2
D gene: -
V gene: TRBV29-1
clone size: -

CDR3 DNA: TGTGCCAGCAGTGAAGTTGCAGATGGCTACACCTTC
CDR3 protein: CASSEVADGYTF
CDR3 length: 12
J gene: TRBJ1-2
D gene: -
V gene: TRBV6-1
clone size: few

CDR3 DNA: TGCGCCAGCAGCCAAGGAGGGTTCACAGATACGCAGTATTTT
CDR3 protein: CASSQGGFTDTQYF
CDR3 length: 14
J gene: TRBJ2-3
D gene: -
V gene: TRBV4-1
clone size: -

CDR3 DNA: TGTGCCAGCAGTAGGGGGACGCTAGACACAGATACGCAGTATTTT
CDR3 protein: CASSRGTLDTDTQYF
CDR3 length: 15
J gene: TRBJ2-3
D gene: -
V gene: TRBV27
clone size: few

CDR3 DNA: TGTGCCAGTAGTATGACGGGGGGGGCCAAAAACATTCAGTACTTC
CDR3 protein: CASSMTGGAKNIQYF
CDR3 length: 15
J gene: TRBJ2-4
D gene: TRBD2
V gene: TRBV19
clone size: -